A selection of T cell receptor beta chains follows, all from one sample in a study of shared clonotypes between healthy human individuals. Data came from immunoSEQ multiplex PCR; TCRdb stores just in-frame clones and leaves some out. The sample has more than 400,000 clones, 95% to 97% seen once. The sequenced sample was naive CD4+ T cells sorted from blood. The receptors were sampled from a woman in her 30s in good health. CDR3s leave out the opening cysteine and the closing phenylalanine or tryptophan. Each record gives: V gene, clone size, D gene, J gene, CDR3 protein. A D gene is named only where the DNA matches it firmly. Not every row has a clone size; where given, it reads once, few, many or a size class.

TRBV28	.	TRBD2	.	ASRTSGSVYEQY
TRBV28	.	.	TRBJ1-5	ASSLVQGGQPQH
TRBV6-5	.	.	TRBJ1-1	ASRQLRNTEAF
TRBV4-2	once	.	TRBJ2-1	ASSQDPQGGEQF
TRBV10-3	.	TRBD1	TRBJ1-3	AISGTVDSGNTIY
TRBV28	.	.	TRBJ2-7	ASSFQGNGPYEQY
TRBV6-5	.	.	TRBJ1-1	ASSYSAVRVTEAF
TRBV15	.	.	TRBJ2-2	ATSGALYRRRNTGELF
TRBV28	.	TRBD2	TRBJ2-1	ASSRVSGGVYNEQF
TRBV11-2	.	.	TRBJ2-1	ASGVNEQF
TRBV7-9	.	TRBD1	TRBJ2-7	ASSLTGVSSYEQY
TRBV7-8	.	TRBD2	TRBJ2-1	ASSYPARTSTQVTREQF
TRBV19	.	.	TRBJ1-5	ASSIRDPNQPQH
TRBV6-5	once	.	TRBJ2-2	ASSYSTRPHTGELF
TRBV29-1	.	TRBD2	TRBJ2-7	SVRGGTYEQY
TRBV6-1	.	.	TRBJ1-2	ASSELSGQNYGYT
TRBV5-1	.	.	TRBJ2-1	ASSFSAPNLGQF
TRBV28	.	.	TRBJ2-7	ASSPLNYEQY
TRBV28	once	TRBD1	TRBJ1-5	ASSPTDRANQPQH
TRBV7-9	.	TRBD2	TRBJ2-7	ASSLGSGRGEQY
TRBV7-3	.	.	TRBJ2-1	ASSLGSTAYKQF
TRBV14	.	.	TRBJ2-2	ASSQVRGANTGELF
TRBV28	.	TRBD1	TRBJ1-2	ASTVYPGGDGYT
TRBV27	.	TRBD2	TRBJ2-2	AHRGVGPGELF
TRBV5-1	.	.	TRBJ1-2	ASSPSETLFGYT
TRBV9	.	.	TRBJ2-7	ASSAGSAESYEQY
TRBV6-6	.	TRBD1	TRBJ1-4	ASSGGQGVKLF
TRBV28	.	.	TRBJ1-1	ASNLPNTEAF
TRBV19	.	.	.	ASTPSGVGYYEQY
TRBV15	.	.	TRBJ2-3	ATSRDSPGTDTQY
TRBV4-2	.	.	TRBJ2-2	ASSQDTRATGELF
TRBV4-1	once	.	TRBJ1-5	ASSQFLFAANQPQH
TRBV7-8	.	.	TRBJ2-7	ASSTTRDLPYEQY
TRBV5-4	.	.	TRBJ1-1	ASSLGARAHTEAF
TRBV30	.	.	TRBJ1-2	ACGGEAQGRGYT
TRBV5-1	once	.	TRBJ2-1	ASSLRTSTYNEQF
TRBV19	.	TRBD2	TRBJ2-7	ASSPGLAGGYYEQY
TRBV19	.	TRBD2	TRBJ2-3	ASKIAGSTDTQY
TRBV7-8	.	.	TRBJ1-2	ASSPRDIPFPSGYT
TRBV5-1	.	TRBD2	TRBJ2-1	ASSVTSGSSYNEQF
TRBV5-8	.	TRBD1	TRBJ1-4	ASSVPGTGLEKLF
TRBV7-9	.	TRBD2	TRBJ2-3	ASSLAWTSGITDTQY